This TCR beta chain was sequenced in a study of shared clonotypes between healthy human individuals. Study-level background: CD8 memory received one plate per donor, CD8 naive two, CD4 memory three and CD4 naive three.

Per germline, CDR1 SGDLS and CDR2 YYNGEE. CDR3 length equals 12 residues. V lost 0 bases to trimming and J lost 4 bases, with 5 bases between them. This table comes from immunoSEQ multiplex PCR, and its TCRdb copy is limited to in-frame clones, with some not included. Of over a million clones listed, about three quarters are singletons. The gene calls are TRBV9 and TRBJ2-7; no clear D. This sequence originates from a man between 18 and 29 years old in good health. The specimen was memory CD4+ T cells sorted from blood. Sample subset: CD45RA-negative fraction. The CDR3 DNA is TGTGCCAGCAGCGTAGATGGATACGAGCAGTACTTC. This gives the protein CASSVDGYEQYF.